Here is one T cell receptor beta chain with its context. Its matching antigen is unknown. The sample comes from a study of cytomegalovirus exposure and HLA in healthy donors. Germline V CDR1 and CDR2: WSHSY, SAAADI. Trimming shortened V by 3 bases and J by 4 bases, and 15 bases separated the two germline ends. The CDR3 is 15 amino acids. Primers included in the PCR were 60 Vbeta and 13 Jbeta primers. Sequencing was performed with immunoSEQ multiplex PCR; in TCRdb, only in-frame clones are kept and a portion is missing. Its table records tens of thousands of clones. Study-level findings and limits: Reportedly, a later analysis found an Asian-associated ancestry cluster had fewer N-insertions than the approximately 700-donor mean. As was reported, the classifier diagnosed cytomegalovirus status with high specificity and sensitivity. Cytomegalovirus-associated TCR beta chains were listed, numbering roughly 150. Presence/absence analyses treated sequencing depth as roughly uniform across donors.

The chain joins TRBV10-2 to TRBJ2-5; D perhaps matches TRBD1 (6 bases). Material: PBMCs. This receptor was taken from a man aged 35-49 years in good health and CMV-seronegative. The CDR3 sequence is CASSDTGYKRETQYF. The DNA of the CDR3 is TGCGCCAGCAGTGATACAGGGTACAAGCGAGAGACCCAGTACTTC.